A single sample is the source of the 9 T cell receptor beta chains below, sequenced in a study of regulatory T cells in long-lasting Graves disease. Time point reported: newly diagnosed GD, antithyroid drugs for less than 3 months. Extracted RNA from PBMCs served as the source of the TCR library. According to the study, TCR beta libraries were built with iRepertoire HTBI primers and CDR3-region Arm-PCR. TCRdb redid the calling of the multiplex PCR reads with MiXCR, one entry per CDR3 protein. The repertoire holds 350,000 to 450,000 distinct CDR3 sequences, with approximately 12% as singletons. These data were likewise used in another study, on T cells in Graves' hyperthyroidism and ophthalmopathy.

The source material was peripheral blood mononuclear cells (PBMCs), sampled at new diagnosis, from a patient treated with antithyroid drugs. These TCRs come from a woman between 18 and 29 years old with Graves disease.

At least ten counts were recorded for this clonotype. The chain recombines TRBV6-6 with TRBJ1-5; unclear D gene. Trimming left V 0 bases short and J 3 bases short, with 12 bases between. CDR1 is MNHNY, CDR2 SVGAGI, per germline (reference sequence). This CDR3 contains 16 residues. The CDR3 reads CASSYSMIIPNQPQHF. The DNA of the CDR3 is TGTGCCAGCAGTTACTCGATGATTATCCCCAATCAGCCCCAGCATTTT.

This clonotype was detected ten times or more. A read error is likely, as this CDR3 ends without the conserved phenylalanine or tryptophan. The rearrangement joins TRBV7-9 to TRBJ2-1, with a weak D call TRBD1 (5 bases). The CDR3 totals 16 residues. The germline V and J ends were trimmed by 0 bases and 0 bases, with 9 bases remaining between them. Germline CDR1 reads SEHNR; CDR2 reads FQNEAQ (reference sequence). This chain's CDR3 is CASSLARGSSYNEQFV. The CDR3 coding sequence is TGTGCCAGCAGCTTAGCTAGGGGCAGCTCCTACAATGAGCAGTTCGTC.

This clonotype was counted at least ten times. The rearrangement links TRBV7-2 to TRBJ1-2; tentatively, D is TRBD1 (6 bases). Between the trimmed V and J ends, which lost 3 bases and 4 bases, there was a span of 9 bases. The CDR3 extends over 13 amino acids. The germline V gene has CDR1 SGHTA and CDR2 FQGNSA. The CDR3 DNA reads TGTGCCAGCAGCTTCCAGACAGGCTATGGCTACACCTTC. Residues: CASSFQTGYGYTF.

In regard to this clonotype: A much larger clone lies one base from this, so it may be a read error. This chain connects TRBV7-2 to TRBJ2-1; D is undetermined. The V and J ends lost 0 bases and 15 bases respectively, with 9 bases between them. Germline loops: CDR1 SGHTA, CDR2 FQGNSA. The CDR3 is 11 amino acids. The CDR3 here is CASSLAATWFF. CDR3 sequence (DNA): TGTGCCAGCAGCTTAGCAGCTACCTGGTTCTTC.

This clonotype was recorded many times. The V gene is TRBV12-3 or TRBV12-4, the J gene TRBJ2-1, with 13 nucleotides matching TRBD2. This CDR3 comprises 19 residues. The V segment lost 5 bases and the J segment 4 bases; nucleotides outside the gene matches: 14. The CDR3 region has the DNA TGTGCCAGCAGTCCCAGACTAGCGGGAGGAGGAGGGGGATACAATGAGCAGTTCTTC. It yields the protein CASSPRLAGGGGGYNEQFF.

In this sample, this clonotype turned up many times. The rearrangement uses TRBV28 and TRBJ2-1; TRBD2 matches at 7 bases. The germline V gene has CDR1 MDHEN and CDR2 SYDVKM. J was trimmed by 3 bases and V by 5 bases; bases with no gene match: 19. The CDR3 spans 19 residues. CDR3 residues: CASSPLRDYQGRIYNEQFF. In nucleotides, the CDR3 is TGTGCCAGCAGTCCACTCCGGGACTACCAGGGAAGGATCTACAATGAGCAGTTCTTC. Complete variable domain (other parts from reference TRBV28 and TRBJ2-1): DVKVTQSSRYLVKRTGEKVFLECVQDMDHENMFWYRQDPGLGLRLIYFSYDVKMKEKGDIPEGYSVSREKKERFSLILESASTNQTSMYLCASSPLRDYQGRIYNEQFFGPGTRLTVL.

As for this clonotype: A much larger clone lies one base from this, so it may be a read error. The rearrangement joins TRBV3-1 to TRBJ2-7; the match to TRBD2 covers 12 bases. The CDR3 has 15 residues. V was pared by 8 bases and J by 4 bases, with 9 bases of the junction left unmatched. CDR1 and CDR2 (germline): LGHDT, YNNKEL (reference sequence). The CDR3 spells CASGRRLAGDYEQYF. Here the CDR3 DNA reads TGTGCCAGCGGCCGAAGACTAGCGGGAGATTACGAGCAGTACTTC.

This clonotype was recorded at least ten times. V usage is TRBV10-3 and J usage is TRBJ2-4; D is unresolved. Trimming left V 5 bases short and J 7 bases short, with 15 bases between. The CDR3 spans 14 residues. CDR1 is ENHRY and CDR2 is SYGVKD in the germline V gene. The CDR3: CAISPLLTGNIQYF. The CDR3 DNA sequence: TGTGCCATCAGTCCTCTCCTGACTGGGAACATTCAGTACTTC.

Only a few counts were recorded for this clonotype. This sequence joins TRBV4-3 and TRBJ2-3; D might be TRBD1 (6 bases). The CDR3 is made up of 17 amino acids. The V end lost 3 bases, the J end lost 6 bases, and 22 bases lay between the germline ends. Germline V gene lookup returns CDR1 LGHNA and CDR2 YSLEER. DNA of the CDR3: TGCGCCAGCAGCCACACAGGGAACAGGCCCGAGAAGGATACGCAGTATTTT. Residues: CASSHTGNRPEKDTQYF.